This T cell receptor (beta chain) was identified during a study of ipilimumab plus nivolumab after autologous stem cell transplantation listed by TCRdb under 2021. About the study as a whole: The median number of doses received by trial patients was 5 for ipilimumab and under 10 for nivolumab. The DLBCL cohort included primary refractory and relapsed disease, with 18-month progression-free survival of approximately 87% and 28% respectively. Patients undergoing autologous transplant for high-risk diffuse large B cell lymphoma, mature T cell lymphoma, or multiple myeloma were enrolled in the trial. Around 35 patients made up the trial's intent-to-treat population.

What the authors observed across the whole study: Per the authors, a biologic rationale for further study of the post-transplant checkpoint inhibition approach was offered by T cell receptor repertoire, regulatory T cell phenotype and gut microbiota profiles. The authors concluded that, as post-transplant consolidation, combined checkpoint inhibition appeared tolerable.

The CDR3 contains 14 residues, cysteine and phenylalanine counted. Only the CDR3 DNA stays, 42 bases, in frame from base 1. V and J lose 0 bases and 10 bases, and a span of 14 bases separates them. CDR1 and CDR2, looked up from the germline V gene, are MNHEY and SVGAGI. Starting 14 to 28 days after the autologous transplant, patients began checkpoint therapy, which included ipilimumab at 1 mg/kg intravenously on day 1 of selected weeks. The nivolumab dose was 3 mg/kg intravenously, delivered on day 1 of weeks 1, 4, 7, 10, and every two weeks through week 26. The study was a Phase Ib clinical trial testing combined checkpoint inhibition with ipilimumab and nivolumab as consolidation after autologous stem cell transplantation. For this clone: Its binding antigen is unknown. No clone much larger than this one lies a single base away; base qualities are absent.

The library was obtained by the immunoSEQ multiplex PCR assay. TCRdb re-hosts the immuneACCESS table, in-frame sequences only. Its copies lack some clones; in the studies checked, an unresolved V gene accounts for under half of them, and the cause for the rest is not known. This sample holds approximately 84,000 clones; about 83% were observed only once. 2% to 2.5% of the sample is taken by the ten largest. The TCR comes from a male donor with diffuse large B-cell lymphoma. The specimen was PBMCs, collected in a trial of ipilimumab plus nivolumab as post-transplant consolidation. The rearrangement joined TRBV6-5 to TRBJ2-3; the D element might be TRBD1 or TRBD2, as each aligns at 5 bases. CDR3 sequence: CASSYSRERGAQYF. The DNA sequence is given as TGTGCCAGCAGTTACTCCAGGGAGCGAGGTGCGCAGTATTTT.